These 7 T cell receptor beta chains originate from one sample sequenced in a study of blood T cell repertoires in COVID-19. Libraries were prepared by immunoSEQ multiplex PCR; TCRdb keeps only in-frame clonotypes and omits some of them. The sample includes fewer than 70,000 clones, around nine tenths seen only once; the top ten take approximately 3.5%. Specimen: peripheral blood. Receptors were obtained from a human donor in a cohort sampled during active COVID-19.

J is TRBJ2-7 and V is TRBV10-3, with D maybe TRBD2 (6 bases). With 3 bases removed from V and 2 bases from J, the gap between germline ends came to 20 bases. This CDR3 has 17 residues. Germline loops: CDR1 ENHRY, CDR2 SYGVKD. The CDR3 sequence: CAISDPHAGTVTYEQYF. In DNA form, the CDR3 reads TGTGCCATCAGTGACCCCCACGCAGGGACTGTGACCTACGAGCAGTACTTC.

The chain recombines TRBV6-2 or TRBV6-3 with TRBJ1-2; D is unresolved. The CDR3 extends over 14 amino acids. V was trimmed by 5 bases and J by 8 bases, leaving 18 bases between them. CDR1 is MNHEY and CDR2 is SVGEGT in the germline V gene. The CDR3 DNA is TGTGCCAGCAGTCCAGATCGGGTCCTAGTAGGCTACACCTTC. This gives the protein CASSPDRVLVGYTF.

The J gene is TRBJ2-7, the V gene TRBV2; D is uncertain. The CDR3 runs 13 residues. The V end was cut by 4 bases, the J end by 4 bases, with 11 bases between. CDR1 and CDR2 from the germline V gene are SNHLY and FYNNEI. The CDR3 is CASSAELIYEQYF. CDR3 in DNA: TGTGCCAGCAGTGCCGAACTGATATACGAGCAGTACTTC.

This chain connects TRBV12-3 or TRBV12-4 to TRBJ2-1; D is perhaps TRBD2 (5 bases). Trimming removed 6 bases from V and 6 bases from J, with 9 bases in between. The CDR3 consists of 12 residues. The CDR3 is CASSWTSNEQFF. The CDR3 DNA is TGTGCCAGCAGCTGGACTTCCAATGAGCAGTTCTTC.

The V gene is TRBV4-3, the J gene TRBJ1-1; D is unclear. In germline, CDR1 is LGHNA, CDR2 YSLEER. Trimming took off 4 bases at V and 1 base at J, with 7 bases between the two ends. This CDR3 contains 13 residues. The CDR3 reads CASSLWRNTEAFF. The CDR3 DNA is TGCGCCAGCAGCCTGTGGAGGAACACTGAAGCTTTCTTT.

The chain recombines TRBV19 with TRBJ1-3, with 10 nucleotides matching TRBD1. Trimming cost V 7 bases and J 0 bases; bases outside gene matches: 12. Germline CDR1 and CDR2: LNHDA and SQIVND (reference sequence). This CDR3 has 18 amino acids. CDR3 residues: CASTLGQGVLISGNTIYF. The CDR3 DNA is TGTGCCAGTACCCTAGGACAGGGGGTACTTATCTCTGGAAACACCATATATTTT.

This chain uses TRBV11-2 with TRBJ1-3; the D gene is possibly TRBD1 (5 bases). The CDR3 is 12 amino acids. Trimming removed 5 bases from V and 9 bases from J, with 11 bases in between. Looked up from germline, CDR1 is SGHAT and CDR2 is FQNNGV. For the CDR3, the DNA is TGTGCCAGCAGCCCCACCCAGGGCACCATATATTTT. Translation: CASSPTQGTIYF.